This is a list of T cell receptor beta chains from one sample in a study of graft-versus-host responses after intestinal transplantation. No cognate antigen is known for these TCRs. Produced via immunoSEQ multiplex PCR; TCRdb's table is partial and in-frame only. The top ten hold around 0.3% of the sample, which has over 75,000 clones, about 87% seen once. The source was unstimulated CD4+ T cells sorted from spleen or lymph node cells, collected before transplant. The receptors stem from a human donor who was the organ donor for an intestinal transplant. CDR3s include the opening cysteine and the closing phenylalanine or tryptophan.

TRBJ2-5	TRBV7-8	CASSPRLAGGRKTQYF
TRBJ2-1	TRBV4-3	CASSQDLNALAGTGDNEQFF
TRBJ2-7	TRBV11-2	CASSLGLAAYEQYF
TRBJ2-7	TRBV4-1	CASSQVVGGSPHYEQYF
TRBJ2-2	TRBV7-9	CASSSDRDTGELFF
TRBJ1-6	TRBV5-1	CASSLAGTSSYNSPLHF
TRBJ2-1	TRBV11-3	CASSSRGGNEQFF
TRBJ2-3	TRBV14	CASSISGGPTDTQYF
TRBJ2-3	TRBV25-1	CASRGRTTVDTQYF
TRBJ2-2	TRBV5-6	CASSRAGGPPGELFF
TRBJ2-2	TRBV2	CASSRRELTGELFF
TRBJ2-4	TRBV6-5	CASRTSGSNIQYF
TRBJ2-1	TRBV6-1	CASSWTSTYNEQFF
TRBJ1-2	TRBV5-1	CASSTSRDRVNYGYTF